This T cell receptor beta chain is drawn from a study of cytomegalovirus exposure and HLA in healthy donors. Findings and caveats of the study: Most TCR beta V segments were productive about 87% or about 30% of the time in an earlier analysis. Researchers had no immune exposure information except CMV serostatus available. Another analysis was done later, and it associated over 15,000 TCR beta sequences with HLA alleles at 0.05 false discovery rate. The study put 150 to 200 TCR beta chains on its list as cytomegalovirus-associated.

This clone was recorded a few times. The antigen remains unidentified. Between the trimmed V and J ends, which lost 0 bases and 8 bases, there was a span of 13 bases. The CDR3 sequence is 13 residues long. Per germline, CDR1 GTSNPN and CDR2 SVGIG (reference sequence). PCR was performed using 60 Vbeta and 13 Jbeta primers. Data came from immunoSEQ multiplex PCR; TCRdb stores just in-frame clones and leaves some out. This sample yields about 59,000 clones, of which more than 70% are seen a single time; about 6.8% belongs to the top ten. The chain couples TRBV30 to TRBJ1-2, with D possibly TRBD1 on 6 matching bases. This clonotype was sampled from a man aged 25 to 45 in good health and CMV-seropositive. Source material: PBMCs. CDR3 sequence (DNA): TGTGCCTGGAGTGTCTCGACAGGCGGGGGCTACACCTTC. Amino acid sequence: CAWSVSTGGGYTF.